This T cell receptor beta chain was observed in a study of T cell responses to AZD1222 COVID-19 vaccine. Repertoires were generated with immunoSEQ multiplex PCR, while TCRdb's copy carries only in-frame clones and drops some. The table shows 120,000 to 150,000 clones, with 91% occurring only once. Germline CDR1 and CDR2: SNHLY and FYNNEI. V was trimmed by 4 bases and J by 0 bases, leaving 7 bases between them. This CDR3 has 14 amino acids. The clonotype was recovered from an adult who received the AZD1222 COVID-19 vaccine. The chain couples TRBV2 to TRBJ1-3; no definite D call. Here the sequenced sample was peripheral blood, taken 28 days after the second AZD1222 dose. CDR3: CASSATFSGNTIYF. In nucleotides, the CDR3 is TGTGCCAGCAGTGCCACGTTCTCTGGAAACACCATATATTTT.